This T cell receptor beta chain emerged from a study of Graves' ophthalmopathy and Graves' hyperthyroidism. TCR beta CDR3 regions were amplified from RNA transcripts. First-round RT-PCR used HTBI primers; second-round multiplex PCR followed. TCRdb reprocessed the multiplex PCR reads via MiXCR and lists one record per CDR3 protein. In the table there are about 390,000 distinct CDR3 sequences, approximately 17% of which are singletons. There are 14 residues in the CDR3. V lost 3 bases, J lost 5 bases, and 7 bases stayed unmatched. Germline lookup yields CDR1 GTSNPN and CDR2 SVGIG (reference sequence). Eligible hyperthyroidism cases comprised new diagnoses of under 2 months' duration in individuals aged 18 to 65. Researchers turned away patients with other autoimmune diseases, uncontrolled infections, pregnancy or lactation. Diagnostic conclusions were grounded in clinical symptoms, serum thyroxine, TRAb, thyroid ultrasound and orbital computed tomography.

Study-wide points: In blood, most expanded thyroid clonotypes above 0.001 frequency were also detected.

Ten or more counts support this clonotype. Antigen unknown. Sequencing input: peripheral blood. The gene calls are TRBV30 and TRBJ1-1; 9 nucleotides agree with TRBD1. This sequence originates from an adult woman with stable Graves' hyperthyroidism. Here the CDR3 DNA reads TGTGCCTGGAGGGTCACAGGGGGCGGAACTGAAGCTTTCTTT. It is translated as CAWRVTGGGTEAFF.